One and the same sample provided the 14 T cell receptor beta chains below, sequenced in a study of tumor-infiltrating lymphocytes in primary liver carcinoma. With a constant-region primer, TCR beta cDNA was made from 450 to 650 ng of total RNA. Slightly modified ARM-PCR served as the procedure for the TCR beta libraries. These libraries came from three rounds of nested multiplex PCR. Each of the first two PCR rounds ran approximately 11 cycles with TRBV1-TRBV30 forward and C-beta reverse primers. One entry per CDR3 protein results from TCRdb running MiXCR on the multiplex PCR reads. The sample includes under 200,000 distinct CDR3 sequences, about 85% of them seen just once. The roughly 17-32 mg bulk tissue piece was not sorted before simultaneous RNA and DNA extraction. Input material: tumor tissue from primary liver carcinoma. The receptors were sampled from a man in his forties or fifties with primary liver carcinoma and hepatitis B virus infection.

Points on this clonotype: Germline is not matched at one junction end, which may reflect a read error. The V and J genes are TRBV4-3 and TRBJ2-2; possibly TRBD2 for D (5 bases). Looked up from germline, CDR1 is LGHNA and CDR2 is YSLEER. This CDR3 comprises 14 residues. CDR3 protein: CASSQDRVVGEMFF. In nucleotides, the CDR3 is TGCGCCAGCAGCCAAGATAGGGTTGTCGGGGAGATGTTTTTT.

This chain uses TRBV5-6 with TRBJ2-3, with unresolved D. This CDR3 is 14 amino acids long. V was pared by 1 base and J by 12 bases, with 18 bases between. The germline V gene has CDR1 SGHDT and CDR2 YYEEEE. CDR3 DNA sequence: TGTGCCAGCAGCTTGTCCGGTAACACAGATATACAGTATTTT. It codes for CASSLSGNTDIQYF. The entire variable domain, with the rest obtained from reference TRBV5-6 and TRBJ2-3, is as follows: DAGVTQSPTHLIKTRGQQVTLRCSPKSGHDTVSWYQQALGQGPQFIFQYYEEEERQRGNFPDRFSGHQFPNYSSELNVNALLLGDSALYLCASSLSGNTDIQYFGPGTRLTVL.

Concerning this clonotype itself: Sequence at one end of the junction differs from germline and may be a read error. CDR3 coding DNA: TGCCCCAGCAGCTTGAACGGCCATGCTAGCACAAATACGCAGTATTTT. It codes for CPSSLNGHASTNTQYF. The chain carries TRBV5-1 and TRBJ2-3, with D possibly TRBD2 on 5 matching bases. Germline V gene data show CDR1 as SGHRS and CDR2 as YFSETQ. The CDR3 is made up of 16 amino acids.

Remarks on this clonotype: Germline is not matched at one junction end, which may reflect a read error. The chain joins TRBV11-2 to TRBJ2-2; tentatively, D is TRBD2 (5 bases). The CDR3 loop spans 13 amino acids. Germline lookup yields CDR1 SGHAT and CDR2 FQNNGV. CDR3 residues: CTSSQGVVGELFF. CDR3 nucleotide sequence: TGTACCAGCAGCCAAGGTGTGGTCGGGGAACTGTTTTTT.

With respect to this clonotype: A much larger clone is a single base away; this may be a read error. This sequence joins TRBV25-1 and TRBJ2-7; no definite D call. The CDR3 runs 11 residues. Trimming left V 7 bases short and J 7 bases short, with 11 bases between. Germline V gene data show CDR1 as MGHDK and CDR2 as SYGVNS. The CDR3 DNA is TGTGCCAGCAATGCTCTTTGGGAGCAGTACTTC. Protein product: CASNALWEQYF.

As regards this clonotype: The conserved final phenylalanine or tryptophan is absent from the CDR3, which likely points to a read error. It is unclear where the CDR3 begins or ends on the DNA, so no DNA is shown, and the CDR3 is as TCRdb lists it. The gene calls are TRBV6-1 and TRBJ2-5. Germline CDR1 reads MNHNS; CDR2 reads SASEGT. The CDR3 has 14 residues if both end residues are counted. CDR3 loop: CASSEGGSRETQYL.

The table lists this clonotype with a few counts. An end of the junction differs from the germline gene, which may be a read error. V gene TRBV4-3 combines with J gene TRBJ2-7; the D gene is possibly TRBD2 (5 bases). The CDR3 is 16 amino acids. CDR1 is LGHNA and CDR2 is YSLEER in the germline V gene. The chain's CDR3 is CASSLNLGSSDYEQYF. The CDR3 DNA reads TGTGCCAGCAGCCTCAACCTTGGGAGTTCGGACTACGAGCAGTACTTC.

Of note for this clonotype: One junction end does not reproduce the germline sequence, and a read error may be involved. This rearrangement joins TRBV29-1 to TRBJ2-1; TRBD1 or TRBD2 may be the D gene (5 bases each). CDR3 length: 13 amino acids. The V gene's germline CDR1 is SQVTM and CDR2 ANQGSEA. The CDR3 region has the DNA TGCAGCGTTCGGGACCGTGCAAAGAATGATCAGTTCTTC. Its protein product is CSVRDRAKNDQFF.

Note on this clonotype: It is likely a read error, because the conserved phenylalanine at the end of the CDR3 is missing. The chain recombines TRBV28 with TRBJ1-2, with TRBD1 matching over 9 bases. Germline CDR1 MDHEN, CDR2 SYDVKM. The CDR3 sequence is 14 residues long. Germline trimming cut 7 bases from V and 6 bases from J; bases unmatched to any gene: 9. CDR3 DNA: TGTGCCAGCATCTATACAGGGGGCGTTAATGGCTACACCTTA. It specifies CASIYTGGVNGYTL.

The V and J genes are TRBV11-1 and TRBJ2-4; 13 positions match TRBD2. The CDR3 length is 17 residues. CDR1 is SGHAT, CDR2 FQDESV, per germline (reference sequence). The CDR3 sequence: CVSSFPGTSGTKNIRYF. In DNA form, the CDR3 reads TGTGTCAGTAGCTTTCCCGGGACTAGCGGGACCAAAAACATTAGGTACTTC.

In regard to this clonotype: The CDR3 does not close with the conserved phenylalanine or tryptophan, likely indicating a read error. This chain connects TRBV4-1 to TRBJ1-5; the D gene is possibly TRBD1 (5 bases). CDR1 is MGHRA, CDR2 YSYEKL, per germline. The length of the CDR3 is 15 residues. The V end lost 10 bases, the J end lost 1 base, and 17 bases lay between the germline ends. CDR3 sequence (DNA): TGCGCCATCAGTCTCATAGAGGGGAGCAATCAGCCCCAGCATTCT. Translating gives CAISLIEGSNQPQHS.

This clonotype was found once. The chain carries TRBV10-2 and TRBJ2-7; 8 nucleotides align to TRBD2. The CDR3 loop spans 18 amino acids. Germline CDR1 and CDR2: WSHSY and SAAADI. CDR3 region: CASSELAGGPGGSYEQYV. Written as DNA, the CDR3 is TGCGCCAGTAGTGAGTTGGCGGGAGGCCCCGGCGGGTCCTACGAGCAGTACGTC.

This chain uses TRBV29-1 with TRBJ2-7; TRBD1 or TRBD2 may be the D gene (5 bases each). Germline CDR1 SQVTM, CDR2 ANQGSEA. This CDR3 spans 12 amino acids. The CDR3 protein is CTVGDPMGEQYF. The CDR3, as DNA: TGCACCGTCGGGGACCCTATGGGCGAGCAGTACTTC.

Only one count was recorded for this clonotype. Mismatch with germline at one junction end may stem from a read error. The chain carries TRBV28 and TRBJ1-6, with D possibly being TRBD1 (5 bases). The CDR3 spans 14 residues. Germline V gene data show CDR1 as MDHEN and CDR2 as SYDVKM. CDR3 nucleotide sequence: TGTTCCAGCAGTTTAGGAGGGGTTGATTCACCCTTCCACTTT. Encoded protein: CSSSLGGVDSPFHF.